The 29 T cell receptor beta chains below were found in one sample sequenced in a study of shared clonotypes between healthy human individuals. Profiling relied on immunoSEQ multiplex PCR, and the TCRdb table lists in-frame clones only, not all of them. The sample records about 340,000 clones, 73% being singletons. Sequencing used memory CD4+ T cells sorted from blood. Subset: CD45RA-negative fraction. Receptor source: a man aged 25 to 45 in good health.

The table lists this clone with many counts. No conserved phenylalanine or tryptophan ends this CDR3, so it is likely a read error. The DNA is omitted, as the CDR3 cannot be located on it reliably, and the CDR3 follows TCRdb's listing. The CDR3 is CASTPKVA. The V call is TRBV19, the J call TRBJ1-5. Germline V lookup: CDR1 LNHDA, CDR2 SQIVND (reference sequence). Counting both end residues, the CDR3 totals 8 amino acids.

The chain is built from TRBV4-3 and TRBJ1-1; D is ambiguous. CDR1 is LGHNA, CDR2 YSLEER, per germline. The germline V and J ends were trimmed by 0 bases and 4 bases, with 9 bases remaining between them. The CDR3 has 14 residues. The DNA of the CDR3 is TGCGCCAGCAGCCAAGATGGAGGTATCACTGAAGCTTTCTTT. As protein: CASSQDGGITEAFF.

This chain connects TRBV7-6 to TRBJ2-5; TRBD1 matches at 8 bases. The junction had 6 bases not matched to a gene; V was cut back by 5 bases and J by 1 base. The length of the CDR3 is 15 residues. Germline V lookup: CDR1 SGHVS, CDR2 FNYEAQ. The CDR3: CASSRNTGGQETQYF. For the CDR3, the DNA is TGTGCCAGCAGCCGAAATACAGGGGGCCAAGAGACCCAGTACTTC.

This clone was detected a few times. The chain couples TRBV11-2 to TRBJ2-1; 8 bases agree with TRBD1. V was clipped by 6 bases and J by 7 bases; unmatched bases: 5. This CDR3 is built from 13 residues. Germline CDR1 SGHAT, CDR2 FQNNGV. The CDR3 spells CASRQNRGNEQFF. For the CDR3, the DNA is TGTGCCAGCAGACAAAACAGGGGGAATGAGCAGTTCTTC.

J is TRBJ2-2 and V is TRBV14; D gene unclear. CDR1 and CDR2 from the germline V gene are SGHDN and FVKESK. The V and J ends lost 2 bases and 1 base respectively, with 2 bases between them. The length of the CDR3 is 13 residues. CDR3 coding DNA: TGTGCCAGCAGCCAAAAGAACACCGGGGAGCTGTTTTTT. It codes for CASSQKNTGELFF.

This sequence joins TRBV9 and TRBJ1-3, with TRBD1 as a possible D gene (6 bases). Germline assignment: CDR1 SGDLS and CDR2 YYNGEE. The V end was cut by 5 bases, the J end by 2 bases, with 11 bases between. This CDR3 contains 14 residues. CDR3 in amino acids: CASSFTGTGNTIYF. CDR3 DNA: TGTGCCAGCAGTTTTACAGGGACTGGAAACACCATATATTTT.

The V call is TRBV5-8, the J call TRBJ1-1, with TRBD1 matching over 8 bases. Germline V CDR1 and CDR2: SGHTS, YDEGEE. V shed 3 bases, J shed 0 bases, and the junction held 7 bases outside the gene matches. The length of the CDR3 is 16 residues. CDR3 nucleotide sequence: TGTGCCAGCAGCTCTCCGTACAGGGGGGTGAACACTGAAGCTTTCTTT. It translates to CASSSPYRGVNTEAFF. The entire variable domain, with the rest obtained from reference TRBV5-8 and TRBJ1-1, is as follows: EAGVTQSPTHLIKTRGQQATLRCSPISGHTSVYWYQQALGLGLQFLLWYDEGEERNRGNFPPRFSGRQFPNYSSELNVNALELEDSALYLCASSSPYRGVNTEAFFGQGTRLTVV.

V gene TRBV6-5 combines with J gene TRBJ2-3; D may correspond to TRBD1 or TRBD2 (5 bases each). CDR3 length equals 15 residues. In germline, CDR1 is MNHEY, CDR2 SVGAGI. Trimming stripped 2 bases from V and 2 bases from J, with 11 bases between. The CDR3 coding sequence is TGTGCCAGCAGTTACGGGGGAGTGATCACAGATACGCAGTATTTT. Amino acid sequence: CASSYGGVITDTQYF.

The J gene is TRBJ2-2, the V gene TRBV5-4; D is undetermined. Between the trimmed V and J ends, which lost 1 base and 5 bases, there was a span of 9 bases. This CDR3 region has 14 residues. Per germline, CDR1 SGHNT and CDR2 YYREEE (reference sequence). The CDR3 nucleotides read TGTGCCAGCAGCTTGTCGTCCCCTACCGGGGAGCTGTTTTTT. As protein: CASSLSSPTGELFF.

V is TRBV2 and J is TRBJ2-1, with 9 bases aligning to TRBD2. Germline V gene sequence: CDR1 SNHLY, CDR2 FYNNEI. The V gene end was trimmed by 4 bases and the J gene end by 7 bases; junction bases not matched to a gene: 8. The CDR3 totals 15 residues. The CDR3 region has the DNA TGTGCCAGCAGTGTATTAGCGGGAGACTTAAATGAGCAGTTCTTC. It encodes CASSVLAGDLNEQFF.

The rearrangement joins TRBV7-2 to TRBJ2-4, with D perhaps matching TRBD1 (6 bases). Trimming stripped 7 bases from V and 8 bases from J, with 9 bases between. The length of the CDR3 is 11 residues. Germline assignment: CDR1 SGHTA and CDR2 FQGNSA. Written as DNA, the CDR3 is TGTGCCAGCACGAGGGGGTACATTCAGTACTTC. Amino acids: CASTRGYIQYF.

The V gene is TRBV18, the J gene TRBJ2-1; 7 bases agree with TRBD2. Germline assignment: CDR1 KGHSH and CDR2 LQKENI. The V segment lost 1 base and the J segment 6 bases; nucleotides outside the gene matches: 12. The CDR3 contains 17 residues. The CDR3 DNA reads TGTGCCAGCTCACCACTTCCAGCGGGGAGTATTCCCAATGAGCAGTTCTTC. Its translation: CASSPLPAGSIPNEQFF.

This clone has ten or more counts. The rearrangement uses TRBV9 and TRBJ1-1, with D unclear. This CDR3 region has 16 residues. CDR1 SGDLS and CDR2 YYNGEE come from the germline V gene. Trimming took off 0 bases at V and 5 bases at J, with 17 bases between the two ends. CDR3 loop: CASSVAVGVSSTEAFF. The CDR3 DNA sequence: TGTGCCAGCAGCGTAGCTGTTGGGGTTAGTTCGACTGAAGCTTTCTTT. The variable domain in full, completed from reference TRBV9 and TRBJ1-1, reads DSGVTQTPKHLITATGQRVTLRCSPRSGDLSVYWYQQSLDQGLQFLIQYYNGEERAKGNILERFSAQQFPDLHSELNLSSLELGDSALYFCASSVAVGVSSTEAFFGQGTRLTVV.

The chain couples TRBV5-8 to TRBJ2-1; 10 nucleotides agree with TRBD2. This CDR3 has 18 residues. J gave up 6 bases and V 0 bases, and 12 bases lay outside the gene matches. Germline CDR1 SGHTS, CDR2 YDEGEE. The CDR3 DNA is TGTGCCAGCAGCTTGGTGGGGACCTCTAGCGGGAGTAGCAATGAGCAGTTCTTC. This encodes CASSLVGTSSGSSNEQFF.

The chain is built from TRBV5-5 and TRBJ2-7, with D maybe TRBD1 (5 bases). The germline V and J ends were trimmed by 3 bases and 6 bases, with 13 bases remaining between them. The CDR3 contains 13 residues. The germline V gene has CDR1 SGHKS and CDR2 YYEKEE (reference sequence). CDR3 in DNA: TGTGCCAGCAGCTGGCAGGGAATTCGCGAGCAGTACTTC. Its protein is CASSWQGIREQYF.

This clone has a handful of counts. The chain combines TRBV7-7 with TRBJ2-3; 11 nucleotides align to TRBD1. Per germline, CDR1 SSHAT and CDR2 FNYEAQ (reference sequence). J lost 1 base, V lost 2 bases, and 5 bases had no gene match. This CDR3 region has 17 residues. The CDR3 loop is CASSLTGTGGGTDTQYF. In DNA form, the CDR3 reads TGTGCCAGCAGCTTAACCGGGACAGGGGGGGGCACAGATACGCAGTATTTT.

The chain has TRBV2 and TRBJ2-1, with D possibly matching TRBD2 (6 bases). CDR1 and CDR2 (germline): SNHLY, FYNNEI. The V gene lost 8 bases and the J gene lost 6 bases, with 32 bases spanning the gap. The CDR3 loop spans 19 amino acids. Here the CDR3 reads CASEEAGRVWSNGANEQFF. The CDR3 bases are TGTGCCAGCGAGGAGGCGGGGCGTGTCTGGTCCAATGGTGCCAATGAGCAGTTCTTC.

The J gene is TRBJ2-5, the V gene TRBV7-9, with 7 nucleotides matching TRBD1. CDR3 length: 15 residues. Germline assignment: CDR1 SEHNR and CDR2 FQNEAQ (reference sequence). J lost 2 bases, V lost 4 bases, and 7 bases had no gene match. Written as DNA, the CDR3 is TGTGCCAGCAGCTCACAGACAGGGTCTCAAGAGACCCAGTACTTC. It codes for CASSSQTGSQETQYF.

This clone appeared a few times. The chain uses TRBV4-3 and TRBJ2-1, with 14 bases matching TRBD2. From germline, CDR1 is LGHNA and CDR2 YSLEER. V lost 4 bases, J lost 16 bases, and 18 bases stayed unmatched. The CDR3 loop spans 17 amino acids. CDR3 protein: CASSLQTDGTSGSPVFF. CDR3 nucleotide sequence: TGCGCCAGCAGCCTCCAAACCGATGGGACTAGCGGGAGCCCAGTATTCTTC.

The DNA for the CDR3 is TGTGCCAGCAGCGTAGGCGATAACAAAGAGACCCAGTACTTC. Its protein product is CASSVGDNKETQYF. This chain uses TRBV9 with TRBJ2-5; no clear D gene. From germline, CDR1 is SGDLS and CDR2 YYNGEE. The CDR3 is 14 amino acids. With 0 bases removed from V and 3 bases from J, the gap between germline ends came to 9 bases.

Concerning this clone itself: A much larger clonotype is one base distant, so this may be a read error. This same CDR3 is encoded by further DNA sequences in the sample. The V and J genes are TRBV7-6 and TRBJ2-1; D remains ambiguous. The CDR3 runs 11 residues. Germline CDR1 is SGHVS and CDR2 is FNYEAQ. The V end lost 1 base, the J end lost 7 bases, and 2 bases lay between the germline ends. CDR3 DNA: TGTGCCAGCAGCTTAGGAAATGAGCAGTTCTTC. Translating it yields CASSLGNEQFF.

V usage is TRBV29-1 and J usage is TRBJ1-2; 8 bases are a match to TRBD1. Per the germline V gene, CDR1 is SQVTM and CDR2 is ANQGSEA. This CDR3 spans 13 amino acids. Trimming took 7 bases from V and 8 from J; bases not matched to a gene: 12. CDR3 nucleotides: TGCAGCGCCCCGACAGGGGCGCCAGTAGGCTACACCTTC. Its protein is CSAPTGAPVGYTF. The variable domain in full, completed from reference TRBV29-1 and TRBJ1-2, reads SAVISQKPSRDICQRGTSLTIQCQVDSQVTMMFWYRQQPGQSLTLIATANQGSEATYESGFVIDKFPISRPNLTFSTLTVSNMSPEDSSIYLCSAPTGAPVGYTFGSGTRLTVV.

The gene calls are TRBV9 and TRBJ2-2, with 8 bases matching TRBD1. Trimming at V came to 7 bases and at J to 0 bases, leaving 5 bases not matched to a gene. The CDR3 has 15 amino acids. Germline V gene data show CDR1 as SGDLS and CDR2 as YYNGEE. The CDR3 coding sequence is TGTGCCAGCGGGACAGGCCAAACGAACACCGGGGAGCTGTTTTTT. Its translation: CASGTGQTNTGELFF.

This clone was counted between two and nine times. V usage is TRBV7-3 and J usage is TRBJ2-1; D uncertain. Germline V gene sequence: CDR1 SGHTA, CDR2 FQGTGA. Deletions cut 5 bases from V and 0 bases from J, with 11 bases between. CDR3 length equals 15 residues. CDR3 nucleotide sequence: TGTGCCAGCAGCCCTTCCTACTCCTCCTACAATGAGCAGTTCTTC. Its translation is CASSPSYSSYNEQFF.

J is TRBJ1-3 and V is TRBV15, with 7 nucleotides matching TRBD1. CDR3 length: 14 residues. V lost 3 bases and J lost 3; bases outside the gene matches: 2. Looked up from germline, CDR1 is LNHNV and CDR2 is YYDKDF (reference sequence). The CDR3 DNA reads as TGTGCCACCAGCAGCCGGGACAGTGGAAACACCATATATTTT. It yields the protein CATSSRDSGNTIYF.

The gene calls are TRBV18 and TRBJ1-1; the D gene is possibly TRBD1 (5 bases). Germline CDR1 KGHSH, CDR2 LQKENI. The CDR3 is 14 residues long. The ends were cut back, 0 bases at V and 3 bases at J, with 8 bases in the middle. CDR3 DNA: TGTGCCAGCTCACCACCAGGGGTGTACACTGAAGCTTTCTTT. Its translation is CASSPPGVYTEAFF.

The chain joins TRBV28 to TRBJ1-4; D is ambiguous. The V end lost 4 bases, the J end lost 1 base, and 13 bases lay between the germline ends. This CDR3 is built from 16 residues. The germline V gene encodes CDR1 MDHEN and CDR2 SYDVKM. CDR3 in DNA: TGTGCCAGCAGTTCTTTTAAAGGGAGAACTAATGAAAAACTGTTTTTT. Translated: CASSSFKGRTNEKLFF.

The V gene is TRBV28, the J gene TRBJ2-7; 8 bases fit TRBD2. Unmatched junction bases numbered 6, after V lost 3 bases and J lost 5 bases. This CDR3 has 14 residues. From germline, CDR1 is MDHEN and CDR2 SYDVKM. CDR3 sequence (DNA): TGTGCCAGCAGTTTTCAAGCGGGAGTCGACGAGCAGTACTTC. Protein product: CASSFQAGVDEQYF.

The chain uses TRBV30 and TRBJ2-5, with 12 bases aligning to TRBD2. This CDR3 comprises 12 residues. V shed 4 bases, J shed 14 bases, and the junction held 8 bases outside the gene matches. Germline CDR1 and CDR2: GTSNPN and SVGIG (reference sequence). The CDR3 sequence is CAWMRLAGDSYF. For the CDR3, the DNA is TGTGCCTGGATGAGACTAGCGGGAGATAGTTACTTC.